The next 2 T cell receptor beta chains were all read from a single sample in a study of T cells after posttransplantation cyclophosphamide. Generated by immunoSEQ multiplex PCR, the TCRdb table keeps only in-frame clones and is missing some. The sample counts 35,000 to 40,000 clones, none seen once; the ten largest own 2.5%. Sequenced sample: PBMCs. The receptors come from a man between 50 and 59 years old in good health, CMV-negative, and a related stem cell transplant donor.

There are many counts of this clone. This chain joins TRBV7-9 and TRBJ2-7, with TRBD2 matching 9 bases. The junction had 8 bases not matched to a gene; V was cut back by 6 bases and J by 2 bases. Germline CDR1 reads SEHNR; CDR2 reads FQNEAQ (reference sequence). The CDR3 totals 15 residues. The CDR3 loop is CASSRSGTSTYEQYF. DNA for the CDR3: TGTGCCAGCAGTCGTTCCGGGACTAGCACCTACGAGCAGTACTTC.

This clone has at least ten counts. The chain joins TRBV7-6 to TRBJ1-5, with D hard to call. V was shortened by 1 base and J by 2 bases, with 6 bases between the two germline ends. In germline, CDR1 is SGHVS, CDR2 FNYEAQ. The CDR3 spans 14 residues. The CDR3 is CASSLGTGNQPQHF. CDR3 sequence (DNA): TGTGCCAGCAGCTTAGGTACAGGCAATCAGCCCCAGCATTTT.